The 14 T cell receptor beta chains given below trace back to one sample, sequenced in a study of blood T cell repertoires in COVID-19. Profiled with immunoSEQ multiplex PCR; TCRdb holds only in-frame clones, not every one. Of roughly 440,000 clones listed, approximately 88% were seen once; the top ten hold around 12%. Sequencing was done on a sample of peripheral blood. These receptors were collected from a woman between 45 and 60 years old with COVID-19, enrolled during active disease.

The V and J genes are TRBV9 and TRBJ2-1; the match to TRBD2 covers 11 bases. Per germline, CDR1 SGDLS and CDR2 YYNGEE. This CDR3 contains 19 residues. V gave up 1 base and J gave up 0 bases; unmatched junction bases: 9. CDR3 nucleotide sequence: TGTGCCAGCAGCGTACCTCTAGCGGGGGGCCCACCCTCCTACAATGAGCAGTTCTTC. It specifies CASSVPLAGGPPSYNEQFF.

The chain recombines TRBV7-2 with TRBJ1-3; D is ambiguous. V was shortened by 0 bases and J by 6 bases, with 6 bases between the two germline ends. CDR1 is SGHTA and CDR2 is FQGNSA in the germline V gene. The CDR3 is 13 amino acids. The CDR3 sequence is CASSLASVNTIYF. The CDR3 DNA reads TGTGCCAGCAGCTTAGCGAGCGTAAACACCATATATTTT.

The V call is TRBV5-1, the J call TRBJ2-7; 7 bases match TRBD1. Looked up from germline, CDR1 is SGHRS and CDR2 is YFSETQ. The CDR3 covers 13 residues. The V gene end was trimmed by 0 bases and the J gene end by 5 bases; junction bases not matched to a gene: 2. The CDR3 region is CASSLEGGNEQYF. The CDR3 DNA follows: TGCGCCAGCAGCTTGGAAGGGGGCAACGAGCAGTACTTC.

The gene calls are TRBV24-1 and TRBJ2-3; possible D gene TRBD2, 5 bases. The CDR3 consists of 14 residues. From germline, CDR1 is KGHDR and CDR2 SFDVKD. Deletions cut 9 bases from V and 4 bases from J, with 16 bases between. CDR3 sequence reads: CATQRAASSDTQYF. The CDR3 DNA reads TGTGCCACCCAGAGGGCAGCATCCTCAGATACGCAGTATTTT.

The chain recombines TRBV11-3 with TRBJ2-3, with D possibly being TRBD2 (5 bases). The germline V gene has CDR1 SGHNT and CDR2 YENEEA. The CDR3 is made up of 18 amino acids. Trimming pared 3 bases from V and 0 bases from J, leaving 19 bases between. In nucleotides, the CDR3 is TGTGCCAGCAGCTTGAGTTTGCCCCTAGGGAGTAGCACAGATACGCAGTATTTT. This sequence encodes CASSLSLPLGSSTDTQYF.

J is TRBJ1-1 and V is TRBV7-8, with a tentative D call TRBD1 (5 bases). CDR1 and CDR2 (germline): SGHVS, FQNEAQ. Trimming left V 2 bases short and J 1 base short, with 8 bases between. This CDR3 is 14 amino acids long. CDR3 coding DNA: TGTGCCAGCAGCTTACAGGGTGGGAACACTGAAGCTTTCTTT. Protein: CASSLQGGNTEAFF.

V usage is TRBV27 and J usage is TRBJ1-1, with D perhaps TRBD1 (6 bases). Trimming took 5 bases from V and 8 from J, leaving 18 bases between them. Germline V gene lookup returns CDR1 MNHEY and CDR2 SMNVEV (reference sequence). The CDR3 is made up of 14 amino acids. CDR3 in amino acids: CASSPTPPDREAFF. DNA of the CDR3: TGTGCCAGCAGTCCTACCCCACCTGACAGGGAAGCTTTCTTT.

The J gene is TRBJ1-1, the V gene TRBV27, with D tentatively TRBD1 (5 bases). The CDR3 is made up of 12 amino acids. Trimming shortened V by 5 bases and J by 11 bases, and 15 bases separated the two germline ends. The germline V gene has CDR1 MNHEY and CDR2 SMNVEV (reference sequence). The CDR3 is CASSAEAGKAFF. CDR3 bases: TGTGCCAGCAGTGCAGAGGCAGGGAAGGCTTTCTTT.

The V call is TRBV18, the J call TRBJ1-2; D possibly corresponds to TRBD1 (6 bases). The CDR3 is 17 residues long. The germline V gene encodes CDR1 KGHSH and CDR2 LQKENI. Trimming shortened V by 1 base and J by 4 bases, and 19 bases separated the two germline ends. The CDR3 spells CASSPLGGARVGYGYTF. As DNA, the CDR3 is TGTGCCAGCTCACCACTTGGGGGCGCCCGAGTGGGCTATGGCTACACCTTC.

The CDR3: CASRYGLARTDTQYF. Written as DNA, the CDR3 is TGTGCCAGCAGGTATGGACTGGCGCGCACAGATACGCAGTATTTT. This rearrangement joins TRBV6-5 to TRBJ2-3; tentatively, D is TRBD2 (5 bases). The CDR3 loop spans 15 amino acids. Germline lookup yields CDR1 MNHEY and CDR2 SVGAGI. The germline V and J ends were trimmed by 6 bases and 1 base, with 14 bases remaining between them.

CDR3 sequence: CASSEFPADNQPQHF. CDR3 in DNA: TGTGCCAGCAGTGAGTTCCCAGCGGACAATCAGCCCCAGCATTTT. The V gene is TRBV2, the J gene TRBJ1-5; D unresolved. Germline values: CDR1 SNHLY, CDR2 FYNNEI. V gave up 3 bases and J gave up 3 bases, with 12 bases separating them. CDR3 length: 15 residues.

The table lists this clone with a count of one. The chain uses TRBV24-1 and TRBJ2-3; tentative D call: TRBD1 (5 bases). The CDR3 runs to 13 residues. CDR1 and CDR2 from the germline V gene are KGHDR and SFDVKD. The V end was cut by 5 bases, the J end by 4 bases, with 9 bases between. CDR3 sequence reads: CATSAGKSDTQYF. The CDR3 DNA sequence: TGTGCCACCAGTGCAGGGAAATCAGATACGCAGTATTTT.

J is TRBJ1-1 and V is TRBV21-1. TRBV21-1 is a pseudogene locus. This CDR3 has 17 residues. CDR3 sequence: CARFKAGYGTANTEAFF. In DNA form, the CDR3 reads TGTGCTCGATTCAAGGCGGGGTACGGGACCGCGAACACTGAAGCTTTCTTT.

J is TRBJ1-2 and V is TRBV4-1, with TRBD1 identical over 12 bases. V shed 1 base, J shed 5 bases, and the junction held 5 bases outside the gene matches. The length of the CDR3 is 16 residues. The germline V gene has CDR1 MGHRA and CDR2 YSYEKL. CDR3: CASSQAGDRGLYGYTF. The CDR3 nucleotides read TGCGCCAGCAGCCAAGCTGGGGACAGGGGGCTATATGGCTACACCTTC.